A selection of T cell receptor beta chains follows, all from one sample in a study of response to subunit inactivated influenza vaccine. TCRdb fed the RT-PCR reads into MiXCR, producing one record per CDR3 protein. The sample includes 500,000 to 600,000 distinct CDR3 sequences, 7.6% of them seen just once. The material was PBMCs from blood, obtained around 25 months after vaccination. These receptors were obtained from a man between 50 and 69 years old who received an inactivated influenza vaccine. The CDR3 runs from the conserved cysteine through the conserved F or W. The D gene is left open where the match is weak. Rows give clone size only sometimes, using once, few, many, or a class for an expanded clone.

CDR3	DNA	V	size	J	D
CASSFTDRGTNQPQHF	TGTGCCAGCAGTTTTACGGACAGGGGCACCAATCAGCCCCAGCATTTT	TRBV12-3/TRBV12-4	.	TRBJ1-5	TRBD1
CASSLISDNYGYTF	TGTGCCAGCAGCTTGATTTCTGATAACTATGGCTACACCTTC	TRBV5-8	.	TRBJ1-2	.
CASSQDQGFGKLFF	TGCGCCAGCAGCCAAGATCAGGGTTTCGGAAAACTGTTTTTT	TRBV4-3	few	TRBJ1-4	.
CASFRRWETQYF	TGTGCCAGCTTCCGGAGGTGGGAGACCCAGTACTTC	TRBV2	many	TRBJ2-5	.
CASSFKRFNSNDGTEQWYTF	TGTGCCAGCAGTTTTAAACGGTTCAATTCCAACGATGGGACAGAGCAATGGTACACCTTC	TRBV28	many	TRBJ1-2	TRBD1
CASSPQRAPNEQFF	TGTGCCAGCAGCCCTCAGAGGGCACCCAATGAGCAGTTCTTC	TRBV7-2	.	TRBJ2-1	.
CASSLGDTGELFF	TGTGCCAGCTCACTTGGGGATACCGGGGAGCTGTTTTTT	TRBV18	many	TRBJ2-2	.
CASSQEILAQNTGELFF	.	TRBV4-2	many	TRBJ2-2	.
CASSQPGEETQYF	TGTGCCAGCAGCCAACCAGGGGAGGAGACCCAGTACTTC	TRBV3-1	many	TRBJ2-5	.
CASSGTGTTYEQYF	TGCGCCAGCAGCGGGACAGGGACCACCTACGAGCAGTACTTC	TRBV5-1	many	TRBJ2-7	TRBD1